The clone carrying this T cell receptor beta chain was found a few times. Trimming removed 7 bases from V and 1 base from J, with 11 bases in between. This CDR3 region has 13 residues. CDR1 and CDR2 from the germline V gene are MNHEY and SVGEGT. Primed by a sample-barcoded 5' primer and a J-beta primer mix, a second PCR proceeded for 7 to 11 cycles. Via MiXCR, TCRdb re-called the 5' RACE reads, giving one row per CDR3 protein. Here the sample spans about 1,000,000 distinct CDR3 sequences, under 55% being singletons. The record originates from a study of blood T cells in healthy people across ages. The TCR sequence derives from a woman aged 55-70 years in good health. The J gene is TRBJ2-7, the V gene TRBV6-2 or TRBV6-3; D might be TRBD1 or TRBD2, each matching 5 bases. Sequencing was performed on blood. This CDR3 reads CASTRDPSYEQYF. The CDR3 bases are TGTGCCAGCACCCGGGACCCGTCCTACGAGCAGTACTTC.